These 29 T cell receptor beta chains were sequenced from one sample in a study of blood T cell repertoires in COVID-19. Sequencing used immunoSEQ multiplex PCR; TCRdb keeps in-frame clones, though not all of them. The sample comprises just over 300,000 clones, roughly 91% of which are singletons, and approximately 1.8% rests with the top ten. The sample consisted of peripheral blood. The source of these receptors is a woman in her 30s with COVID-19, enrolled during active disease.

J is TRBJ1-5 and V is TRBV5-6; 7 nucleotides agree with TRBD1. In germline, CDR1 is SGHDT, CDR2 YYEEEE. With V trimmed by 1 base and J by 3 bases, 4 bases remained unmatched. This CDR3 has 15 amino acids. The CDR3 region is CASSLTGVDNQPQHF. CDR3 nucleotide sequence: TGTGCCAGCAGCTTGACAGGGGTGGACAATCAGCCCCAGCATTTT.

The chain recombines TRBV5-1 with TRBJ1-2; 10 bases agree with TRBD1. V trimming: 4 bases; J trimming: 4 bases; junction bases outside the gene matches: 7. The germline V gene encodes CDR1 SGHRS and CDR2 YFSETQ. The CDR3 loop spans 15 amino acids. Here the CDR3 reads CASSPRQGAGYGYTF. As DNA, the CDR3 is TGCGCCAGCAGCCCGAGACAGGGGGCCGGCTATGGCTACACCTTC.

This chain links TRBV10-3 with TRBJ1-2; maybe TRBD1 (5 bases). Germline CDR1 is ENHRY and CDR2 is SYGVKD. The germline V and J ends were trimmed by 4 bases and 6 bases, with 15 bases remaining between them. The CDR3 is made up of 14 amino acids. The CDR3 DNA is TGTGCCATCAGTGTTGGCAGGGTAGCTGATGGCTACACCTTC. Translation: CAISVGRVADGYTF.

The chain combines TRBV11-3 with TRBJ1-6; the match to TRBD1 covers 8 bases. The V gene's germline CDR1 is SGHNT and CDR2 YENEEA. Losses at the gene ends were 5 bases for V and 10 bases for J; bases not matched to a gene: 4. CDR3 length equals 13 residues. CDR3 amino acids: CASSRDRLSPLHF. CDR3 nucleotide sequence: TGTGCCAGCAGCCGGGACAGGCTCTCACCCCTCCACTTT. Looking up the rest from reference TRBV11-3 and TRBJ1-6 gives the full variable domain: EAGVVQSPRYKIIEKKQPVAFWCNPISGHNTLYWYLQNLGQGPELLIRYENEEAVDDSQLPKDRFSAERLKGVDSTLKIQPAELGDSAVYLCASSRDRLSPLHFGNGTRLTVT.

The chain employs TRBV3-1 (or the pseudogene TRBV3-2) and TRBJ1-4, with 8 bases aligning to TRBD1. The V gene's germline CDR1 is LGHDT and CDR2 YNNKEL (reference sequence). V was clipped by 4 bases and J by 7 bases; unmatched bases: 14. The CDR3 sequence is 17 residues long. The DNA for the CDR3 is TGTGCCAGCAGCCTTCGAGGTGGTGGACAGGGAAGTGAAAAACTGTTTTTT. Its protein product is CASSLRGGGQGSEKLFF.

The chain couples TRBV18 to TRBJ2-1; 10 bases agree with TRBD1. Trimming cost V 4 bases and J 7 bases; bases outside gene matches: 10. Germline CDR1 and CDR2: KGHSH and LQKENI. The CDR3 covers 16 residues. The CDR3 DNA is TGTGCCAGCTCACGGATGACAGGGGGCGGACGGAATGAGCAGTTCTTC. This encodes CASSRMTGGGRNEQFF.

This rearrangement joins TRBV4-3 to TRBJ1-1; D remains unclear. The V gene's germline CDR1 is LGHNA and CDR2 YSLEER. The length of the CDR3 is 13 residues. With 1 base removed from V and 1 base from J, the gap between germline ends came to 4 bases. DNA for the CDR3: TGCGCCAGCAGCCAAGGAGAGAACACTGAAGCTTTCTTT. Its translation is CASSQGENTEAFF.

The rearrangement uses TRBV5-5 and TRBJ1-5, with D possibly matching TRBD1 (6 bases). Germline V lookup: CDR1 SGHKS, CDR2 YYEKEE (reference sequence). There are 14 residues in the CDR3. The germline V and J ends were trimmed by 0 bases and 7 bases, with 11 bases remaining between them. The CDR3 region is CASSLGAGAQPQHF. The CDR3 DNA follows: TGTGCCAGCAGCTTGGGGGCGGGGGCCCAGCCCCAGCATTTT.

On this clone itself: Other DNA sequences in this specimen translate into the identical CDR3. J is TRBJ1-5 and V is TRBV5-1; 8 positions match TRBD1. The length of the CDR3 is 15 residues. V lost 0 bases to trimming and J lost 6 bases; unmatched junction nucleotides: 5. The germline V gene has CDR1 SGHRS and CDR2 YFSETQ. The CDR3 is CASSLAGQGGQPQHF. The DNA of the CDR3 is TGCGCCAGCAGCTTGGCCGGACAGGGTGGTCAGCCCCAGCATTTT.

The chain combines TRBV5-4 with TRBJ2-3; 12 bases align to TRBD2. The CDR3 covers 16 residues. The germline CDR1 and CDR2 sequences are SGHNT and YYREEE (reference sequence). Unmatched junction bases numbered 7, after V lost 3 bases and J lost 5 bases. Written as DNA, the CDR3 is TGTGCCAGCAGCTCCTTTTCTAGCGGGGGGGAAGATACGCAGTATTTT. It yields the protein CASSSFSSGGEDTQYF.

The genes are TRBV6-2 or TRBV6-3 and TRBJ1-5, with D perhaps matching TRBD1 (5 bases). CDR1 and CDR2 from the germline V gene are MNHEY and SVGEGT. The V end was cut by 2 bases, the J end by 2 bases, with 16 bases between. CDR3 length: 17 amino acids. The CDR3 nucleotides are TGTGCCAGCAGTTACGGGCAGGGAAGATGGGGCAATCAGCCCCAGCATTTT. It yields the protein CASSYGQGRWGNQPQHF.

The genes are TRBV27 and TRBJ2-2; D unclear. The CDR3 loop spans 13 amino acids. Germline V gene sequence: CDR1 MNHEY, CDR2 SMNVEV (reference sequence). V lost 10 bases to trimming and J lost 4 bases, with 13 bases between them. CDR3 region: CAIGDIGTGELFF. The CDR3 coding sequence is TGTGCCATTGGCGACATCGGCACCGGGGAGCTGTTTTTT.

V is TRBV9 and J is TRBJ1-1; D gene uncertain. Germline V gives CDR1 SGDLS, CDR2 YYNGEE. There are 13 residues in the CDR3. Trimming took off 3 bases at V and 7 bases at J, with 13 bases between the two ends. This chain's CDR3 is CASSAARGLEAFF. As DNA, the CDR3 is TGTGCCAGCAGCGCCGCCCGGGGTCTTGAAGCTTTCTTT.

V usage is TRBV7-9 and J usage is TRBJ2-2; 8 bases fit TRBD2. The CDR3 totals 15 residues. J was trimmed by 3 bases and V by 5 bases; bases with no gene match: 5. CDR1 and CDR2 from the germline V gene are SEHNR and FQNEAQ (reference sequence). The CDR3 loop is CASSETGGYTGELFF. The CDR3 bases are TGTGCCAGCAGCGAAACGGGGGGGTACACCGGGGAGCTGTTTTTT.

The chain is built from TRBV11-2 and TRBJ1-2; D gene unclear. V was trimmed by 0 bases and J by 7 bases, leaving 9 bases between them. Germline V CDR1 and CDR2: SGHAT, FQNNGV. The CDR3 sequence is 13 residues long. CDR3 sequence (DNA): TGTGCCAGCAGCTTAGAGTTGGAGGGTGGCTACACCTTC. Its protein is CASSLELEGGYTF.

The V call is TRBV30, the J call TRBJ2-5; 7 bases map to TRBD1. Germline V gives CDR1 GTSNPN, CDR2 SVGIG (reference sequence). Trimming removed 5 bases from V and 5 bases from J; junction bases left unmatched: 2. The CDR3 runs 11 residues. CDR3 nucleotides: TGTGCCTGGGAGACAGGGGAGACCCAGTACTTC. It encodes CAWETGETQYF.

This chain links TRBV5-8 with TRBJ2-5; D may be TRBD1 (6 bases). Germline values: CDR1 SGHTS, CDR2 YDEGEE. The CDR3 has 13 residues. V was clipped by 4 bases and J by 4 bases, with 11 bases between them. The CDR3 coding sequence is TGTGCCAGCAGCACAGGGTTTGGAGAGACCCAGTACTTC. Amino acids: CASSTGFGETQYF.

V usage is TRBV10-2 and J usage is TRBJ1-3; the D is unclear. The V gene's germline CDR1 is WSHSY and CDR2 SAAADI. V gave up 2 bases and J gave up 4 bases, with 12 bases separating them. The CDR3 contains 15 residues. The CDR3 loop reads CASSEAWEEGNTIYF. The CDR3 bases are TGCGCCAGCAGTGAGGCATGGGAGGAGGGAAACACCATATATTTT.

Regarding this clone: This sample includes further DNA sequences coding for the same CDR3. CDR3 region: CSAPLGGTQYF. CDR3 sequence (DNA): TGCAGTGCTCCCCTCGGGGGGACCCAGTACTTC. The chain employs TRBV20-1 and TRBJ2-5, with TRBD2 as a possible D gene (6 bases). Germline V gene data show CDR1 as DFQATT and CDR2 as SNEGSKA (reference sequence). The CDR3 is 11 residues long. The V end lost 5 bases, the J end lost 7 bases, and 11 bases lay between the germline ends.

For the CDR3, the DNA is TGCGCCAGCAGCCAAATACAGGGTCATAATTCACCCCTCCACTTT. Amino acids: CASSQIQGHNSPLHF. The chain employs TRBV4-1 and TRBJ1-6; tentative D call: TRBD1 (6 bases). Trimming stripped 2 bases from V and 5 bases from J, with 10 bases between. The germline gives CDR1 MGHRA, CDR2 YSYEKL. The length of the CDR3 is 15 residues.

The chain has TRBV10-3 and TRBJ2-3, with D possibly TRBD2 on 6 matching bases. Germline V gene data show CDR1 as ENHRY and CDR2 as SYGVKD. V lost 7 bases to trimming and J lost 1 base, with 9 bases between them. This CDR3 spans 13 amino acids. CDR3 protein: CAITRGGTDTQYF. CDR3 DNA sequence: TGTGCCATCACGCGCGGGGGCACAGATACGCAGTATTTT.

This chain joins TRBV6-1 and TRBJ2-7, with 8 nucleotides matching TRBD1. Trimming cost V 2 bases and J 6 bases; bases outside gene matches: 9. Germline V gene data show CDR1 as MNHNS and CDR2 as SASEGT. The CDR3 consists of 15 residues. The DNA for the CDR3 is TGTGCCAGCAGTGAAACCCAGGGGGCTTCCCGCGAGCAGTACGTC. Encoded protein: CASSETQGASREQYV.

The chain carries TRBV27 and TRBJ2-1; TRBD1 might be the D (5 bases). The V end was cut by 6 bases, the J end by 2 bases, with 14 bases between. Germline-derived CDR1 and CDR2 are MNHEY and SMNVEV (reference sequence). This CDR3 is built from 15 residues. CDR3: CASRSGYNPYNEQFF. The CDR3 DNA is TGTGCCAGCAGATCAGGGTACAACCCCTACAATGAGCAGTTCTTC.

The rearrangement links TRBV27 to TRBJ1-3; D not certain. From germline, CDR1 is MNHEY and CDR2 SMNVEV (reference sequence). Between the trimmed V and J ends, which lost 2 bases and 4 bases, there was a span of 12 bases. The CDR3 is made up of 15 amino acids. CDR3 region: CASSLSWGGGNTIYF. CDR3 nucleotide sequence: TGTGCCAGCAGTTTAAGTTGGGGAGGAGGAAACACCATATATTTT.

The CDR3 DNA sequence: TGTGCCAGCAGTGAGTCGGGACAGGGTCAGTTTTTCGACTATGGCTACACCTTC. Protein: CASSESGQGQFFDYGYTF. The rearrangement joins TRBV6-2 or TRBV6-3 to TRBJ1-2, with 9 bases identical to TRBD1. Per the germline V gene, CDR1 is MNHEY and CDR2 is SVGEGT. V gave up 5 bases and J gave up 3 bases; unmatched junction bases: 16. The length of the CDR3 is 18 residues.

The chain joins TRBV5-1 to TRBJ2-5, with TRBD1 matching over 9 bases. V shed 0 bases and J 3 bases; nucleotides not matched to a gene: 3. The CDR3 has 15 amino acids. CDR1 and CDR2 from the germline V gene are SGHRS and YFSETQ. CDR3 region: CASSLDRGRKETQYF. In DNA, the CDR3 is TGCGCCAGCAGCTTGGACAGGGGGCGGAAAGAGACCCAGTACTTC.

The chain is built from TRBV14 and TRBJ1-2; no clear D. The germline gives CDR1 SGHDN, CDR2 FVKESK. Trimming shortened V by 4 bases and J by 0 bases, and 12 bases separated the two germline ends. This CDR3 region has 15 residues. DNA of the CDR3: TGTGCCAGCAGCCCCTCCCCGCGGACTAACTATGGCTACACCTTC. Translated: CASSPSPRTNYGYTF.

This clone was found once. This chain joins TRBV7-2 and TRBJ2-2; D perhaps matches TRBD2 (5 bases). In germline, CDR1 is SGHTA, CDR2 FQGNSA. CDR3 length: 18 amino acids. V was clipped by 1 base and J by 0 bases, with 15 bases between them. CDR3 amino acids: CASSLDFGLVPNTGELFF. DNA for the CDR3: TGTGCCAGCAGCTTAGATTTTGGACTCGTCCCGAACACCGGGGAGCTGTTTTTT.

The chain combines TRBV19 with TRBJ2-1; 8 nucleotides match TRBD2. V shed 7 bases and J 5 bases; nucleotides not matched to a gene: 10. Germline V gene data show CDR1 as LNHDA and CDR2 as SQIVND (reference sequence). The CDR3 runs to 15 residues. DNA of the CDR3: TGTGCCAGTACGTCAGCGGGGGCACAAGACAATGAGCAGTTCTTC. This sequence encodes CASTSAGAQDNEQFF.